This section outlines one TCR beta chain sequence together with its context. Its antigen is not known. This sample was included in a study of response to subunit inactivated influenza vaccine. Study-wide results and limits: Few new T cells, the authors suggested, are recruited by each seasonal influenza vaccination.

TCRdb passed the RT-PCR reads through MiXCR, listing each CDR3 protein once. The table lists hundreds of thousands of distinct CDR3 sequences, 18% of them singletons. The CDR3 spans 14 residues. Germline V lookup: CDR1 MNHNS, CDR2 SASEGT. The V and J ends lost 6 bases and 6 bases respectively, with 15 bases between them. This receptor was identified in a man aged 50 to 60 who received an inactivated influenza vaccine. V and J are TRBV6-1 and TRBJ1-5; D may be TRBD1 (6 bases). Sequences were derived from PBMCs from blood, sampled 5 days after vaccination. The DNA for the CDR3 is TGTGCCAGCAGGAGCACAGGGACCATTCAGCCCCAGCATTTT. Translating it yields CASRSTGTIQPQHF.